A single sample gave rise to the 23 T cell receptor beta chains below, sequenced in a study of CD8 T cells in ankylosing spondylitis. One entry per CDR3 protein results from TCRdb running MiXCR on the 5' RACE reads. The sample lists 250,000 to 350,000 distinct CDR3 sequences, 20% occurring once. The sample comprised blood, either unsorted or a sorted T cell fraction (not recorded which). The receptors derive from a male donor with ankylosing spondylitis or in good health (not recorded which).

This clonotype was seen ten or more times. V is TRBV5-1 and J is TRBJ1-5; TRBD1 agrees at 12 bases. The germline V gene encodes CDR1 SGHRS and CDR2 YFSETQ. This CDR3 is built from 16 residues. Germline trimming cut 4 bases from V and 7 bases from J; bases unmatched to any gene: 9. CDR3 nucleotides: TGCGCCAGCAGCCTCGGGACAGGGGGCGTTGGGCAGCCCCAGCATTTT. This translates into CASSLGTGGVGQPQHF.

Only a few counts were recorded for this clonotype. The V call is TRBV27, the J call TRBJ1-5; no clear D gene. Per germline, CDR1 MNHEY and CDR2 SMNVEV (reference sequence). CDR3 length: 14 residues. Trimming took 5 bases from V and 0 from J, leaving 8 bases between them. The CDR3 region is CASSPRGSNQPQHF. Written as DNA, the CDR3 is TGTGCCAGCAGTCCCAGAGGTAGCAATCAGCCCCAGCATTTT.

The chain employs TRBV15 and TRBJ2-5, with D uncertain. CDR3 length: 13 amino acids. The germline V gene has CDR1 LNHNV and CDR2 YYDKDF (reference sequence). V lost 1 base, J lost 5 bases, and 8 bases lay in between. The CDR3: CATSRAFPETQYF. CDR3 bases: TGTGCCACCAGCAGAGCTTTCCCTGAGACCCAGTACTTC.

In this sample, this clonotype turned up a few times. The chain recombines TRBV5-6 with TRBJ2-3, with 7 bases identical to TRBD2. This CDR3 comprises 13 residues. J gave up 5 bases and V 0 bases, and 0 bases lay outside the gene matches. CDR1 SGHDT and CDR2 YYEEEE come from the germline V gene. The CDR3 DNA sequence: TGTGCCAGCAGCTTGGAGCGGGAAGATACGCAGTATTTT. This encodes CASSLEREDTQYF.

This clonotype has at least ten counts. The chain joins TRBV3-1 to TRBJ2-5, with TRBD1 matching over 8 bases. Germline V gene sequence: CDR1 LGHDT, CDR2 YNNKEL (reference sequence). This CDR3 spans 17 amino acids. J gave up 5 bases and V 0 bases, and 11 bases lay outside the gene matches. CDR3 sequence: CASSQDRGRGQAETQYF. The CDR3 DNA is TGTGCCAGCAGCCAAGACCGGGGCAGGGGGCAGGCGGAGACCCAGTACTTC.

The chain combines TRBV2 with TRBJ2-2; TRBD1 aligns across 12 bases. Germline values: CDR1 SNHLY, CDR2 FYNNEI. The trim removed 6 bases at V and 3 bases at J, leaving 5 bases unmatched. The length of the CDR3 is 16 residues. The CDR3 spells CASRRGTGGDTGELFF. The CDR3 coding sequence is TGTGCCAGCAGGCGAGGGACAGGGGGCGACACCGGGGAGCTGTTTTTT.

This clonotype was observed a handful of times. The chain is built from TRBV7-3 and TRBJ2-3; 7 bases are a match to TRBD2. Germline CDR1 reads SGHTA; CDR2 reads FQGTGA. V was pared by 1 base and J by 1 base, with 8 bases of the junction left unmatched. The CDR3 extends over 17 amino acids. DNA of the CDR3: TGTGCCAGCAGCTTAAGAAGTTCGGCGGGGGGCACAGATACGCAGTATTTT. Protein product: CASSLRSSAGGTDTQYF.

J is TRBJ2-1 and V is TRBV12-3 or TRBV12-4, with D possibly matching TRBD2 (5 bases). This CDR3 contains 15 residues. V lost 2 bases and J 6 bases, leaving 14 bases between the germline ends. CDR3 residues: CASSLPGRGSNEQFF. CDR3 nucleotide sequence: TGTGCCAGCAGTTTACCGGGCCGCGGGTCCAATGAGCAGTTCTTC.

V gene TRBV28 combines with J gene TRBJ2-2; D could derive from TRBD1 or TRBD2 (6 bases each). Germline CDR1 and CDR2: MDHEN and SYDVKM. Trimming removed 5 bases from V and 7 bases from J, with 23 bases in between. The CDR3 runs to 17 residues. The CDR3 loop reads CASSGRSRGRRGGELFF. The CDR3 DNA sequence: TGTGCCAGCAGTGGGAGAAGTCGGGGGCGGAGAGGCGGGGAGCTGTTTTTT.

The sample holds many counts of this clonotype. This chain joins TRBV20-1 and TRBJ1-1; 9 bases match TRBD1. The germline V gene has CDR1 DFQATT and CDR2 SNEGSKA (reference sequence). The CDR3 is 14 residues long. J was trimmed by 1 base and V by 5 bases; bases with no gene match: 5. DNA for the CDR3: TGCAGTGCTGATAAGACAGGGGGGAACACTGAAGCTTTCTTT. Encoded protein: CSADKTGGNTEAFF.

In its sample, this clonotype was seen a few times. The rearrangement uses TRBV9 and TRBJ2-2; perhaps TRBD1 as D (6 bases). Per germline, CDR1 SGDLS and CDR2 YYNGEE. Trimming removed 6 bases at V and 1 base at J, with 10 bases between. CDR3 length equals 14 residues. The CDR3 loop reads CASTTGRNTGELFF. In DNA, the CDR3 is TGTGCCAGCACTACAGGGCGGAACACCGGGGAGCTGTTTTTT.

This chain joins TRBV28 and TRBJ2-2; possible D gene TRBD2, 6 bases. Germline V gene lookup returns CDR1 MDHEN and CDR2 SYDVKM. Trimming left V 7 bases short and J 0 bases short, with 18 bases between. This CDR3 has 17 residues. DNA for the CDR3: TGTGCCAGCAACAACGCAAGGGACTCCACGAACACCGGGGAGCTGTTTTTT. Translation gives CASNNARDSTNTGELFF.

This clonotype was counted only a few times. CDR3 nucleotide sequence: TGCAGCGTTGGACAGGTTCGGACAGATACGCAGTATTTT. Amino acid sequence: CSVGQVRTDTQYF. The chain has TRBV29-1 and TRBJ2-3; a possible D gene is TRBD1 (6 bases). There are 13 residues in the CDR3. Germline CDR1 reads SQVTM; CDR2 reads ANQGSEA. V was clipped by 4 bases and J by 3 bases, with 11 bases between them.

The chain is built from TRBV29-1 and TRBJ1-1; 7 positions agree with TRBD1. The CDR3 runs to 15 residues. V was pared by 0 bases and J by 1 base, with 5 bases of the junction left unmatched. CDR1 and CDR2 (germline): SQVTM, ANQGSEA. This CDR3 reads CSVEDLTGRNTEAFF. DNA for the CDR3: TGCAGCGTTGAAGACCTGACAGGGAGGAACACTGAAGCTTTCTTT.

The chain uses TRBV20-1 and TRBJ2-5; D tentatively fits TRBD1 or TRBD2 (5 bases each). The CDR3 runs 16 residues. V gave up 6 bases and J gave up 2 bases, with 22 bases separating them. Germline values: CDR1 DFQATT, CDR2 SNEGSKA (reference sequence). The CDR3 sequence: CSAWVGREGLQETQYF. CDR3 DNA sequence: TGCAGTGCCTGGGTGGGTCGTGAGGGGCTTCAAGAGACCCAGTACTTC.

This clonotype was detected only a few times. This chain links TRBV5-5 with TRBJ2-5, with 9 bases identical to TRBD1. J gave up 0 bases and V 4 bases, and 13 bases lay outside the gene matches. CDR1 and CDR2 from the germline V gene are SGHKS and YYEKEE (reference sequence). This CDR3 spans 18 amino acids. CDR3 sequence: CASSVHPTGGPHQETQYF. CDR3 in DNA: TGTGCCAGCAGCGTTCACCCAACAGGGGGCCCCCACCAAGAGACCCAGTACTTC.

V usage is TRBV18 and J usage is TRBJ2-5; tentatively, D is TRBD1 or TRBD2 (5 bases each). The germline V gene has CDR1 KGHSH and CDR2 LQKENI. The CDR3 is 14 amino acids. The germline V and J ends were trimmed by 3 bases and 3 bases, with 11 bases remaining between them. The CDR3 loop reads CASSPQLGEETQYF. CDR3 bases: TGTGCCAGCTCACCGCAACTAGGGGAAGAGACCCAGTACTTC.

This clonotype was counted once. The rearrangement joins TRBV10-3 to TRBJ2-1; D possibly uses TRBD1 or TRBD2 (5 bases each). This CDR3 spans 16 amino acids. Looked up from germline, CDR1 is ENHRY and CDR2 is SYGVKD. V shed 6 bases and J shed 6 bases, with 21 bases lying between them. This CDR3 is CAISGTPRGSSNEQFF. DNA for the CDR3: TGTGCCATCAGCGGGACCCCCAGAGGCTCTAGCAATGAGCAGTTCTTC.

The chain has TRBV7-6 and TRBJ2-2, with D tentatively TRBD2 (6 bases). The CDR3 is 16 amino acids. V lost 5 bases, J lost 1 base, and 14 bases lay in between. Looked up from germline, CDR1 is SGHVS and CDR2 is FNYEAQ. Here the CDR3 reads CASSIAGGLNTGELFF. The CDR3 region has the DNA TGTGCCAGCAGCATCGCTGGGGGGTTGAACACCGGGGAGCTGTTTTTT.

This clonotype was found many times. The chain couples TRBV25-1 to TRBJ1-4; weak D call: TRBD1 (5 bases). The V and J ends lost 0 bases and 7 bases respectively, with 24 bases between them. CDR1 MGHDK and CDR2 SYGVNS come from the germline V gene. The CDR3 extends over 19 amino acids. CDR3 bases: TGTGCCAGCAGTGAATATCAAGGGTCGGGGGTCCCGCACCGTGAAAAACTGTTTTTT. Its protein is CASSEYQGSGVPHREKLFF.

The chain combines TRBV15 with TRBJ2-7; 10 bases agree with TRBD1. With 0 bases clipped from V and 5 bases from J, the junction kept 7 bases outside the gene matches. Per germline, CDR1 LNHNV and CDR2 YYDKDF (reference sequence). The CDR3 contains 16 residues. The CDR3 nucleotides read TGTGCCACCAGCAGAGATATAGGGACAGGGGCAAACGAGCAGTACGTC. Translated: CATSRDIGTGANEQYV.

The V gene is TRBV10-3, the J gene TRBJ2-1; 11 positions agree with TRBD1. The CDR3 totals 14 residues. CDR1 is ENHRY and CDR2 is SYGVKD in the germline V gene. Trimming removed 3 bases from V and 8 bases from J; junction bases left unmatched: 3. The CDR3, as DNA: TGTGCCATCAGTGAACGGGACAGGGGGGATGAGCAGTTCTTC. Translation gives CAISERDRGDEQFF.

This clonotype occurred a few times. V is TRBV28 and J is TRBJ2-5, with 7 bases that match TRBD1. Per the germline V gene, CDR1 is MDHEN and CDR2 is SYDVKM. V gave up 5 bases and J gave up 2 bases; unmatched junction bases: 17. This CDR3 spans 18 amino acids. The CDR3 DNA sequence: TGTGCCAGCAGTCCGTCAGGGCGGGCAGGGGGACAACAAGAGACCCAGTACTTC. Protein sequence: CASSPSGRAGGQQETQYF.